Listed below are T cell receptor beta chains from one sample, sequenced in a study of blood T cells in healthy people across ages. TCRdb ran MiXCR on the 5' RACE reads and lists one entry per CDR3 protein. The sample lists some 640,000 distinct CDR3 sequences; approximately 30% were seen once. Material: blood. The receptors stem from a woman of 80 years or more in good health. Both conserved end residues are part of each CDR3. The order of the fields is CDR3 protein, CDR3 DNA, clone size, D gene, V gene, J gene. A D gene is named only where the DNA matches it firmly. Rows may omit the clone size; those that give it use once, few, many or a size class.

CDR3 protein: CASSAGGRGRTEAFF
CDR3 DNA: TGTGCCAGCAGCGCCGGAGGCAGGGGGCGGACTGAAGCTTTCTTT
clone size: -
D gene: TRBD1
V gene: TRBV9
J gene: TRBJ1-1

CDR3 protein: CASSYGDIGGYNEQFF
CDR3 DNA: TGTGCCAGCAGTTACGGTGATATTGGGGGTTACAATGAGCAGTTCTTC
clone size: many
D gene: -
V gene: TRBV6-5
J gene: TRBJ2-1

CDR3 protein: CASREGGLASYTQYF
CDR3 DNA: TGTGCCAGCAGGGAAGGGGGACTAGCGAGCTATACGCAGTATTTT
clone size: many
D gene: TRBD2
V gene: TRBV6-2/TRBV6-3
J gene: TRBJ2-3

CDR3 protein: CASSLRTGFNTEAFF
CDR3 DNA: TGTGCCAGCAGCTTGAGGACAGGATTTAACACTGAAGCTTTCTTT
clone size: many
D gene: TRBD1
V gene: TRBV7-9
J gene: TRBJ1-1

CDR3 protein: CASSLLRGETRYF
CDR3 DNA: TGTGCCAGCAGCTTACTCAGGGGTGAGACCCGGTACTTC
clone size: -
D gene: -
V gene: TRBV7-8
J gene: TRBJ2-5

CDR3 protein: CASSFYGDRGETQYF
CDR3 DNA: TGTGCCAGCAGCTTTTATGGGGACAGGGGAGAGACCCAGTACTTC
clone size: few
D gene: TRBD1
V gene: TRBV7-2
J gene: TRBJ2-5

CDR3 protein: CASRPSGPPRDEQYF
CDR3 DNA: TGCGCCAGCAGGCCCTCGGGGCCCCCAAGGGACGAGCAGTACTTC
clone size: -
D gene: -
V gene: TRBV4-1
J gene: TRBJ2-7

CDR3 protein: CASSSTVGKNIQYF
CDR3 DNA: TGTGCCAGCAGCTCGACAGTTGGCAAAAACATTCAGTACTTC
clone size: many
D gene: -
V gene: TRBV7-9
J gene: TRBJ2-4

CDR3 protein: CASSRMNSPLHF
CDR3 DNA: TGTGCCAGCAGCCGGATGAATTCACCCCTCCACTTT
clone size: many
D gene: -
V gene: TRBV5-6
J gene: TRBJ1-6

CDR3 protein: CASKRGSNEKLFF
CDR3 DNA: TGCGCCAGCAAAAGGGGCTCTAATGAAAAACTGTTTTTT
clone size: few
D gene: -
V gene: TRBV5-1
J gene: TRBJ1-4

CDR3 protein: CASSLTLTNTEVFF
CDR3 DNA: TGTGCCAGCAGCTTAACCCTGACGAACACTGAAGTTTTCTTT
clone size: -
D gene: -
V gene: TRBV7-2
J gene: TRBJ1-1

CDR3 protein: CATARDGPYEQYF
CDR3 DNA: TGTGCCACCGCCAGGGACGGACCCTACGAGCAGTACTTC
clone size: many
D gene: -
V gene: TRBV10-3
J gene: TRBJ2-7

CDR3 protein: CASSSPLSSEAFF
CDR3 DNA: TGCGCCAGCAGCTCCCCCCTCTCATCGGAAGCTTTCTTT
clone size: -
D gene: -
V gene: TRBV5-1
J gene: TRBJ1-1

CDR3 protein: CASSLSTAGNYEQYF
CDR3 DNA: TGTGCCAGCAGTTTATCCACCGCGGGTAACTACGAGCAGTACTTC
clone size: many
D gene: -
V gene: TRBV27
J gene: TRBJ2-7

CDR3 protein: CASSQAMATYYEQYF
CDR3 DNA: TGTGCCAGCAGCCAAGCAATGGCTACTTACTACGAGCAGTACTTC
clone size: -
D gene: -
V gene: TRBV4-2
J gene: TRBJ2-7

CDR3 protein: CASSLPGRRMNTEAFF
CDR3 DNA: TGTGCCAGCAGTTTACCGGGACGGAGAATGAACACTGAAGCTTTCTTT
clone size: few
D gene: -
V gene: TRBV6-2/TRBV6-3
J gene: TRBJ1-1

CDR3 protein: CAILAGGPPNEQFF
CDR3 DNA: TGTGCCATCCTAGCGGGGGGGCCCCCCAATGAGCAGTTCTTC
clone size: -
D gene: TRBD2
V gene: TRBV10-3
J gene: TRBJ2-1

CDR3 protein: CASSLVKANTEAFF
CDR3 DNA: TGTGCCAGCAGTTTAGTTAAGGCGAACACTGAAGCTTTCTTT
clone size: -
D gene: -
V gene: TRBV27
J gene: TRBJ1-1

CDR3 protein: CASSLLGGEQFF
CDR3 DNA: TGTGCCAGCAGTTTACTCGGAGGGGAGCAGTTCTTC
clone size: many
D gene: -
V gene: TRBV28
J gene: TRBJ2-1

CDR3 protein: CASSLTASTGNTIYF
CDR3 DNA: TGCGCCAGCAGCTTGACGGCAAGCACTGGAAACACCATATATTTT
clone size: -
D gene: -
V gene: TRBV5-1
J gene: TRBJ1-3

CDR3 protein: CSADPGGFNTEAFF
CDR3 DNA: TGCAGTGCAGATCCGGGGGGGTTCAACACTGAAGCTTTCTTT
clone size: -
D gene: -
V gene: TRBV20-1
J gene: TRBJ1-1

CDR3 protein: CASSQGGNRQETQYF
CDR3 DNA: TGTGCCAGCAGCCAAGGGGGCAATAGACAAGAGACCCAGTACTTC
clone size: many
D gene: TRBD1
V gene: TRBV28
J gene: TRBJ2-5

CDR3 protein: CASRRSAGVYNEQFF
CDR3 DNA: TGTGCCAGCAGAAGGTCAGCGGGGGTCTACAATGAGCAGTTCTTC
clone size: many
D gene: TRBD2
V gene: TRBV2
J gene: TRBJ2-1

CDR3 protein: CASSLAAGSTEAFF
CDR3 DNA: TGTGCCAGCAGCTTAGCGGCGGGGAGCACTGAAGCTTTCTTT
clone size: few
D gene: -
V gene: TRBV7-9
J gene: TRBJ1-1

CDR3 protein: CASRRGASETQYF
CDR3 DNA: TGCGCCAGCCGGCGGGGGGCGTCGGAGACCCAGTACTTC
clone size: many
D gene: TRBD2
V gene: TRBV5-1
J gene: TRBJ2-5

CDR3 protein: CASSLRGTSVFPDTQYF
CDR3 DNA: TGTGCCAGCAGCTTAAGGGGGACTAGCGTTTTTCCAGATACGCAGTATTTT
clone size: -
D gene: TRBD2
V gene: TRBV7-9
J gene: TRBJ2-3

CDR3 protein: CATSLIQETQYF
CDR3 DNA: TGTGCCACCAGCCTTATACAAGAGACCCAGTACTTC
clone size: many
D gene: -
V gene: TRBV15
J gene: TRBJ2-5

CDR3 protein: CASSLRSHMTRMDTQYF
CDR3 DNA: TGCGCCAGCAGCTTGAGATCCCACATGACCCGCATGGATACGCAGTATTTT
clone size: -
D gene: -
V gene: TRBV5-1
J gene: TRBJ2-3

CDR3 protein: CASSFRGGTGDEKLFF
CDR3 DNA: TGTGCCAGCAGCTTTCGAGGGGGTACCGGGGATGAAAAACTGTTTTTT
clone size: few
D gene: -
V gene: TRBV7-2
J gene: TRBJ1-4

CDR3 protein: CASSIRGVGNQPQHF
CDR3 DNA: TGTGCCAGTAGTATAAGGGGTGTCGGCAATCAGCCCCAGCATTTT
clone size: -
D gene: -
V gene: TRBV19
J gene: TRBJ1-5

CDR3 protein: CSARPPGWNTEAFF
CDR3 DNA: TGCAGTGCCCGTCCGCCAGGGTGGAACACTGAAGCTTTCTTT
clone size: -
D gene: -
V gene: TRBV20-1
J gene: TRBJ1-1

CDR3 protein: CASSYILGRSSYEQYF
CDR3 DNA: TGTGCCAGCAGTTACATTCTGGGTCGGAGCTCCTACGAGCAGTACTTC
clone size: -
D gene: -
V gene: TRBV6-2/TRBV6-3
J gene: TRBJ2-7

CDR3 protein: CSAPTAYNSPLHF
CDR3 DNA: TGCAGTGCGCCGACAGCTTATAATTCACCCCTCCACTTT
clone size: many
D gene: -
V gene: TRBV20-1
J gene: TRBJ1-6

CDR3 protein: CASSPDSFNNSPLHF
CDR3 DNA: TGCGCCAGCAGCCCGGACAGTTTTAATAATTCACCCCTCCACTTT
clone size: -
D gene: -
V gene: TRBV5-1
J gene: TRBJ1-6

CDR3 protein: CATSGGLNPDQPQHF
CDR3 DNA: TGTGCCACCAGCGGGGGACTAAACCCTGATCAGCCCCAGCATTTT
clone size: many
D gene: -
V gene: TRBV15
J gene: TRBJ1-5

CDR3 protein: CASSFGLAFDEQYF
CDR3 DNA: TGCGCCAGCAGCTTCGGACTAGCGTTCGACGAGCAGTACTTC
clone size: -
D gene: TRBD2
V gene: TRBV5-1
J gene: TRBJ2-7

CDR3 protein: CASSQDRAAGELASSTDTQYF
CDR3 DNA: TGTGCCAGCAGCCAAGATAGGGCAGCGGGGGAACTCGCTTCTAGCACAGATACGCAGTATTTT
clone size: many
D gene: TRBD2
V gene: TRBV4-2
J gene: TRBJ2-3

CDR3 protein: CASSEGGLSGANVLTF
CDR3 DNA: TGTGCCAGCAGTGAGGGGGGGCTTAGTGGGGCCAACGTCCTGACTTTC
clone size: -
D gene: -
V gene: TRBV2
J gene: TRBJ2-6

CDR3 protein: CAWSKGGSGEKLFF
CDR3 DNA: TGTGCCTGGAGTAAGGGGGGGTCGGGAGAAAAACTGTTTTTT
clone size: -
D gene: -
V gene: TRBV30
J gene: TRBJ1-4

CDR3 protein: CASSQGTDSGNTIYF
CDR3 DNA: TGTGCCAGCAGCCAAGGGACAGACTCTGGAAACACCATATATTTT
clone size: -
D gene: TRBD1
V gene: TRBV7-2
J gene: TRBJ1-3

CDR3 protein: CASSPTGTGNNEKLFF
CDR3 DNA: TGTGCCAGCAGCCCTACTGGGACGGGAAATAATGAAAAACTGTTTTTT
clone size: many
D gene: -
V gene: TRBV7-2
J gene: TRBJ1-4

CDR3 protein: CASSPDGNQPQHF
CDR3 DNA: TGCGCCAGCAGCCCGGACGGTAATCAGCCCCAGCATTTT
clone size: many
D gene: -
V gene: TRBV5-1
J gene: TRBJ1-5

CDR3 protein: CASSTGTGAFF
CDR3 DNA: TGTGCCAGCAGTACCGGGACTGGCGCTTTCTTT
clone size: many
D gene: -
V gene: TRBV6-2/TRBV6-3
J gene: TRBJ1-1

CDR3 protein: CASSQERPGARKGSGNTIYF
CDR3 DNA: TGTGCCAGCAGCCAAGAAAGGCCAGGGGCGCGGAAGGGCTCTGGAAACACCATATATTTT
clone size: few
D gene: -
V gene: TRBV14
J gene: TRBJ1-3

CDR3 protein: CASSYDRNTGELFF
CDR3 DNA: TGTGCCAGCAGTTACGACAGGAACACCGGGGAGCTGTTTTTT
clone size: few
D gene: -
V gene: TRBV6-5
J gene: TRBJ2-2

CDR3 protein: CASSLRASGIDEQFF
CDR3 DNA: TGTGCCAGCAGCTTAAGGGCTAGCGGGATCGATGAGCAGTTCTTC
clone size: many
D gene: TRBD2
V gene: TRBV7-2
J gene: TRBJ2-1

CDR3 protein: CASSQDLSISGGAFEQFF
CDR3 DNA: TGTGCCAGCAGCCAGGATTTGTCTATTAGCGGGGGAGCTTTTGAGCAGTTCTTC
clone size: many
D gene: TRBD2
V gene: TRBV4-2
J gene: TRBJ2-1

CDR3 protein: CASSLDRGFHNEQFF
CDR3 DNA: TGTGCCAGCAGCTTAGACAGGGGCTTTCACAATGAGCAGTTCTTC
clone size: many
D gene: TRBD1
V gene: TRBV7-3
J gene: TRBJ2-1

CDR3 protein: CASRWDRRSNQPQHF
CDR3 DNA: TGTGCCAGCAGATGGGACAGGAGAAGCAATCAGCCCCAGCATTTT
clone size: few
D gene: TRBD1
V gene: TRBV6-2/TRBV6-3
J gene: TRBJ1-5